Included here is one T cell receptor (beta chain) sequence, with context. No antigen is known for it. No much larger clone exists at a distance of one base, and base qualities are not known. The time point label corresponds to: tumor resected at nephrectomy. Per the publication, the treatment or condition label means: treatment-naive control, cytoreductive nephrectomy. Control tumors came from treatment-naive renal cell carcinoma patients who underwent cytoreductive nephrectomy without prior radiation. All patients had renal cell carcinoma with clear cell pathology. Control tumors used for TCR sequencing came from a few females and under twelve males, resected 2011 to 2014, with median age around 50 years (range roughly 40 to 85). Tumors were dissociated mechanically, digested with collagenase/hyaluronidase at 37 degrees C, processed in gentleMACS C tubes, and stored in liquid nitrogen. The QIAamp DNA Blood Mini Kit (Qiagen) was used to prepare genomic DNA for TCR sequencing. The analyses included just those samples that passed every quality control check.

The CDR3 starts with the cysteine, ends with the phenylalanine, and has 14 residues. Of the read, only the CDR3 DNA is kept; its 42 bases are in frame from base 1. The germline V gene sets CDR1 to SGHRS and CDR2 to YFSETQ. V loses 4 bases at its end and J loses 2 bases; junction bases beyond the gene matches: 5. The data were obtained in a study of radiation and T cells in renal cell carcinoma (dated by TCRdb to the early 2020s). Context from the whole study: A total of some 55 samples underwent TCR beta sequencing, made up of approximately 26 tumors and around 27 peripheral blood samples. In the 53 samples combined, fewer than 5 million unique CDR3 nucleotide sequences were found, encoding about 2,700,000 unique CDR3 amino acid sequences. What the research found in general, with its limitations: Only small tumor regions of roughly 0.92 g were available, so intratumoral heterogeneity was not captured. Compared with control tumors, irradiated tumors had a greater number of dominant CDR3 motifs, and these motifs made up a bigger portion of the repertoire. Higher TCR clonality was observed in irradiated tumors than in controls, with an average of approximately 50% of the repertoire accounted for by the top 100 clonotypes, compared with roughly 40% in nephrectomy-only tumors. Because the trial had a single-armed design, the trial could not examine how radiation dose or scheduling affected the TCR repertoire.

TCR beta libraries were generated from genomic DNA with the immunoSEQ kit, following the manufacturer's recommendations. Library preparation used a first multiplex PCR with proprietary primers, then a second PCR adding unique barcodes, with bead cleanups after each round. A positive control reaction and a negative control reaction, both provided in the kit, were run with every batch of samples. The final libraries underwent checking on an Agilent 4200 TapeStation D1000 ScreenTape, volumetric pooling, and quantification by qPCR. An Illumina NextSeq500 fitted with a MidOutput 150-cycle cartridge performed the sequencing, running 156 Read1 cycles and 15 Index1 cycles with the kit's custom primers. The pooled library was loaded at around 1 pM with a roughly 20% PhiX control spike-in. On the authors' methods: The vendor-processed data were analyzed in R, and a clonotype was defined as all T cells that share the same CDR3 nucleotide sequence. For clone abundance analyses, frequencies were normalized to the 10,000 most abundant clones per sample. Public T cell clones, which averaged fewer than five per sample, were excluded before analysis. The dominant motif analysis was done with ImmunoMap using the PAM10 matrix, a gap penalty of 30, and a homology threshold of 0.3, and motifs with a cumulative frequency of at least 0.01 were considered dominant. Drawn from immuneACCESS, this table holds only the in-frame rearrangements with V and J called that TCRdb kept. Clones are partly lost; checked studies trace under half to an unresolved V gene and leave the rest unexplained. The V and J calls and clone size come from that table; D and trimming were worked out from the DNA. The table for this sample lists over 8,500 clones; roughly 63% of them were counted only once. About 14% of the sample lies in the top ten.

The chain is assembled from TRBV5-1 and TRBJ2-7; 8 bases in between match TRBD2. The sequencing here drew on tumor tissue, taken from a patient whose treatment was nephrectomy without radiotherapy. The TCR originated in a man in his 60s with renal cell carcinoma. The CDR3 has the sequence CASSREGQTYEQYF. The DNA sequence follows: TGCGCCAGCAGCCGGGAGGGGCAAACCTACGAGCAGTACTTC.